This T cell receptor (beta chain) was sequenced in a study of T cell responses to AZD1222 COVID-19 vaccine. Study-wide findings and caveats: Without day 14 samples, only post-peak T cell repertoires were studied.

TCRdb's table, derived via immunoSEQ multiplex PCR, lists solely in-frame clones and lacks some. The table includes some 140,000 clones, roughly 90% detected once. In its sample, this clone was seen once. What it recognizes is unknown. V was cut by 0 bases and J by 8 bases, with 13 bases left in between. The length of the CDR3 is 14 residues. Per the germline V gene, CDR1 is SQVTM and CDR2 is ANQGSEA. This receptor was taken from an adult in good health. The chain recombines TRBV29-1 with TRBJ1-4; D is ambiguous. The source was peripheral blood, collected on day 0 of AZD1222 vaccination. The CDR3 reads CSVEDIDNGEKLFF. The DNA for the CDR3 is TGCAGCGTTGAAGATATCGACAATGGAGAAAAACTGTTTTTT.